Presented here are 23 T cell receptor beta chains from one specimen sequenced in a study of blood T cell repertoires in COVID-19 (dated by TCRdb to 2019 to 2021). The protocol used for the library was the immunoSEQ multiplex PCR assay. As stored in TCRdb, this immuneACCESS dataset retains in-frame rearrangements with V and J assigned. A fraction of the clones does not appear; measured against another copy, unresolved V genes explain less than half of the discrepancy, and the remainder lacks a known reason. Within this sample are approximately 300,000 clones, with 80% to 90% of them counted one time only. Together, the top ten hold 3% to 4.5% of the sample. Source material: peripheral blood. The origin of the receptors is a middle-aged woman with acute or convalescent COVID-19.

The chain has TRBV5-6 and TRBJ1-2, with D tentatively TRBD1 (5 bases). This CDR3 spans 13 amino acids. Germline values: CDR1 SGHDT, CDR2 YYEEEE. V lost 2 bases, J lost 6 bases, and 11 bases lay in between. The DNA of the CDR3 is TGTGCCAGCAGCTTCATGCAGGGTGATGGCTACACCTTC. Protein product: CASSFMQGDGYTF.

The genes are TRBV6-5 and TRBJ1-3; D possibly corresponds to TRBD1 (6 bases). Trimming took off 7 bases at V and 2 bases at J, with 15 bases between the two ends. CDR3 length: 15 amino acids. Germline lookup yields CDR1 MNHEY and CDR2 SVGAGI. DNA for the CDR3: TGTGCCAGCAATACGGACAGTATGGCTGGAAACACCATATATTTT. Encoded protein: CASNTDSMAGNTIYF.

The chain employs TRBV18 and TRBJ2-1, with D possibly TRBD1 on 5 matching bases. Germline CDR1 KGHSH, CDR2 LQKENI. There are 12 residues in the CDR3. V dropped 7 bases and J dropped 10 bases, with 14 bases sitting between them. The CDR3 is CASFASGQEQFF. Written as DNA, the CDR3 is TGTGCCAGCTTTGCCTCAGGGCAGGAGCAGTTCTTC.

CDR3 DNA sequence: TGTGCCAGCAGCCGAGCGGGGGGTCTTAACACCGGGGAGCTGTTTTTT. It yields the protein CASSRAGGLNTGELFF. V usage is TRBV7-7 and J usage is TRBJ2-2; 9 nucleotides line up with TRBD2. The length of the CDR3 is 16 residues. V shed 5 bases, J shed 2 bases, and the junction held 6 bases outside the gene matches. The germline gives CDR1 SSHAT, CDR2 FNYEAQ (reference sequence).

The chain combines TRBV5-5 with TRBJ2-1; 8 bases are a match to TRBD1. V was pared by 4 bases and J by 2 bases, with 5 bases of the junction left unmatched. Germline CDR1 reads SGHKS; CDR2 reads YYEKEE (reference sequence). This CDR3 spans 15 amino acids. CDR3 protein: CASSPLTGAYNEQFF. The CDR3 DNA reads as TGTGCCAGCAGCCCTCTGACAGGGGCCTACAATGAGCAGTTCTTC.

The chain joins TRBV9 to TRBJ1-2; D is unresolved. Trimming removed 2 bases from V and 0 bases from J, with 8 bases in between. Germline V lookup: CDR1 SGDLS, CDR2 YYNGEE. This CDR3 contains 14 residues. The DNA of the CDR3 is TGTGCCAGCAGCGTTGCTACAGCTAACTATGGCTACACCTTC. Its translation is CASSVATANYGYTF.

The chain joins TRBV7-8 to TRBJ1-3; 9 bases match TRBD1. With V trimmed by 5 bases and J by 0 bases, 2 bases remained unmatched. The CDR3 spans 15 residues. Germline-derived CDR1 and CDR2 are SGHVS and FQNEAQ. CDR3 DNA: TGTGCCAGCAGCCCGACAGGGGGCTCTGGAAACACCATATATTTT. Its translation is CASSPTGGSGNTIYF.

The chain employs TRBV28 and TRBJ2-7, with 8 bases identical to TRBD1. Trimming cost V 5 bases and J 6 bases; bases outside gene matches: 9. The CDR3 covers 14 residues. Germline V gene lookup returns CDR1 MDHEN and CDR2 SYDVKM. The CDR3 coding sequence is TGTGCCAGCAGTCGGCGGACAGGGATTCTCGAGCAGTACGTC. It translates to CASSRRTGILEQYV.

V is TRBV21-1 and J is TRBJ1-1; the D call TRBD1 from the table was never checked on the DNA. TRBV21-1 is termed a pseudogene. The CDR3 contains 13 residues. CDR3 amino acids: CASSSGHSTEAFF. CDR3 DNA sequence: TGTGCCAGCAGCAGTGGACACTCCACTGAAGCTTTCTTT.

The rearrangement joins TRBV2 to TRBJ1-2; 7 bases are shared with TRBD1. V shed 4 bases and J 5 bases; nucleotides not matched to a gene: 7. Germline CDR1 reads SNHLY; CDR2 reads FYNNEI. The CDR3 spans 14 residues. The CDR3 DNA is TGTGCCAGCAGTGTGCGACAGGGACCTTATGGCTACACCTTC. Protein: CASSVRQGPYGYTF.

The rearrangement uses TRBV7-3 and TRBJ2-6, with D perhaps matching TRBD1 (5 bases). V was trimmed by 5 bases and J by 1 base, leaving 18 bases between them. The CDR3 is 18 amino acids. Germline lookup yields CDR1 SGHTA and CDR2 FQGTGA. DNA for the CDR3: TGTGCCAGCAGCCCCCAGGGCCCAAGTAAGTCTGGGGCCAACGTCCTGACTTTC. Protein product: CASSPQGPSKSGANVLTF.

The V gene is TRBV10-1, the J gene TRBJ2-6; TRBD1 matches at 10 bases. Germline V CDR1 and CDR2: WNHNN, SYGVQD (reference sequence). The J segment lost 4 bases and the V segment lost 6 bases, leaving 18 bases of the junction unmatched. The CDR3 is 20 amino acids. The CDR3 DNA reads TGCGCCAGCAGCGATCAAATACCGGGACAGGGGCTGCCGGGGGCCAACGTCCTGACTTTC. Translated, it gives CASSDQIPGQGLPGANVLTF.

Written as DNA, the CDR3 is TGCGCCAGCAGCTACTTACAGGGAAGCACTGAAGCTTTCTTT. Translation gives CASSYLQGSTEAFF. The chain couples TRBV5-1 to TRBJ1-1; the D gene is possibly TRBD1 (6 bases). The CDR3 covers 14 residues. The V and J ends lost 3 bases and 4 bases respectively, with 13 bases between them. Germline CDR1 and CDR2: SGHRS and YFSETQ.

The chain recombines TRBV7-2 with TRBJ1-6, with 8 bases that match TRBD1. The J segment lost 6 bases and the V segment lost 3 bases, leaving 4 bases of the junction unmatched. This CDR3 has 15 residues. Germline V CDR1 and CDR2: SGHTA, FQGNSA. CDR3 in amino acids: CASSFGQGINSPLHF. The CDR3 DNA is TGTGCCAGCAGCTTCGGACAGGGCATTAATTCACCCCTCCACTTT.

The chain joins TRBV7-9 to TRBJ2-7; 8 positions agree with TRBD1. Germline V CDR1 and CDR2: SEHNR, FQNEAQ (reference sequence). The CDR3 loop spans 16 amino acids. Trimming at V came to 1 base and at J to 0 bases, leaving 5 bases not matched to a gene. CDR3 loop: CASSLVLTGGSYEQYV. CDR3 nucleotide sequence: TGTGCCAGCAGCTTAGTATTAACAGGGGGCTCCTACGAGCAGTACGTC.

The chain recombines TRBV19 with TRBJ1-2, with unresolved D. The CDR3 consists of 14 residues. Germline CDR1 is LNHDA and CDR2 is SQIVND (reference sequence). V was shortened by 1 base and J by 0 bases, with 6 bases between the two germline ends. The CDR3 region has the DNA TGTGCCAGTAGTATAGGTCGAGCTAACTATGGCTACACCTTC. It yields the protein CASSIGRANYGYTF.

The chain employs TRBV11-2 and TRBJ1-4, with 7 bases identical to TRBD1. The J segment lost 9 bases and the V segment lost 5 bases, leaving 9 bases of the junction unmatched. The CDR3 is 14 residues long. CDR1 and CDR2 (germline): SGHAT, FQNNGV. The CDR3 DNA sequence: TGTGCCAGCAGCCCGACAGGGTTCGAAAAAAAACTGTTTTTT. Translation: CASSPTGFEKKLFF.

The V call is TRBV6-5, the J call TRBJ1-2, with TRBD1 as a possible D gene (6 bases). The germline V gene encodes CDR1 MNHEY and CDR2 SVGAGI. V gave up 7 bases and J gave up 3 bases, with 15 bases separating them. There are 14 residues in the CDR3. Here the CDR3 reads CASKQGYGDYGYTF. Here the CDR3 DNA reads TGTGCCAGCAAACAGGGATATGGTGACTATGGCTACACCTTC.

This chain joins TRBV13 and TRBJ1-4, with TRBD1 identical over 8 bases. The germline gives CDR1 PRHDT, CDR2 FYEKMQ (reference sequence). CDR3 length equals 15 residues. With 4 bases clipped from V and 5 bases from J, the junction kept 6 bases outside the gene matches. Here the CDR3 DNA reads TGTGCCAGCAGCTCACCCGGGACAGGAAATGAAAAACTGTTTTTT. Amino acids: CASSSPGTGNEKLFF. Full variable domain (missing parts from reference TRBV13 and TRBJ1-4): AAGVIQSPRHLIKEKRETATLKCYPIPRHDTVYWYQQGPGQDPQFLISFYEKMQSDKGSIPDRFSAQQFSDYHSELNMSSLELGDSALYFCASSSPGTGNEKLFFGSGTQLSVL.

The chain carries TRBV24-1 and TRBJ1-2; D ambiguous. The length of the CDR3 is 14 residues. Germline V gene sequence: CDR1 KGHDR, CDR2 SFDVKD. The V and J ends lost 1 base and 4 bases respectively, with 9 bases between them. The DNA for the CDR3 is TGTGCCACCAGTGATTTAAGCACAGCCTATGGCTACACCTTC. This sequence encodes CATSDLSTAYGYTF.

The chain joins TRBV6-6 to TRBJ1-5; possibly TRBD1 for D (5 bases). This CDR3 spans 14 amino acids. Germline CDR1 and CDR2: MNHNY and SVGAGI (reference sequence). V lost 4 bases and J lost 6, with 13 bases in between. This CDR3 reads CASSLVRGGQPQHF. The CDR3 DNA reads TGTGCCAGCAGTTTGGTGCGGGGCGGTCAGCCCCAGCATTTT.

The chain couples TRBV6-1 to TRBJ1-5; D gene uncertain. V was clipped by 0 bases and J by 1 base, with 13 bases between them. This CDR3 has 17 amino acids. Germline V CDR1 and CDR2: MNHNS, SASEGT. The CDR3 region has the DNA TGTGCCAGCAGTGAAGCAACGGTTTTTCAAAGCAATCAGCCCCAGCATTTT. Protein: CASSEATVFQSNQPQHF.

The V gene is TRBV28, the J gene TRBJ1-1; no reliable D call. Germline-derived CDR1 and CDR2 are MDHEN and SYDVKM. V lost 7 bases and J lost 2, with 11 bases in between. The CDR3 loop spans 13 amino acids. The CDR3 loop reads CASKRGFNTEAFF. DNA of the CDR3: TGTGCCAGCAAGCGGGGATTCAACACTGAAGCTTTCTTT.